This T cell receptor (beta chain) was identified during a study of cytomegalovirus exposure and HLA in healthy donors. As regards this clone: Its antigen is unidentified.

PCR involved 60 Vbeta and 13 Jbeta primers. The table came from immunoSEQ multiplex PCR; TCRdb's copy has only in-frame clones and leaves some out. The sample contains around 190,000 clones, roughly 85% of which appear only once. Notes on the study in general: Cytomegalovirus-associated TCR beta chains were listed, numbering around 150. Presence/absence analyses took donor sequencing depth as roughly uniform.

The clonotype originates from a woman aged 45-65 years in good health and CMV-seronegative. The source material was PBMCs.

The CDR3 region is CASSSGGEQFF. In nucleotides, the CDR3 is TGTGCCAGCAGTTCAGGGGGTGAGCAGTTCTTC. V is TRBV28 and J is TRBJ2-1; 7 bases agree with TRBD1. This CDR3 contains 11 residues. V shed 4 bases, J shed 9 bases, and the junction held 0 bases outside the gene matches. Germline V gene sequence: CDR1 MDHEN, CDR2 SYDVKM.